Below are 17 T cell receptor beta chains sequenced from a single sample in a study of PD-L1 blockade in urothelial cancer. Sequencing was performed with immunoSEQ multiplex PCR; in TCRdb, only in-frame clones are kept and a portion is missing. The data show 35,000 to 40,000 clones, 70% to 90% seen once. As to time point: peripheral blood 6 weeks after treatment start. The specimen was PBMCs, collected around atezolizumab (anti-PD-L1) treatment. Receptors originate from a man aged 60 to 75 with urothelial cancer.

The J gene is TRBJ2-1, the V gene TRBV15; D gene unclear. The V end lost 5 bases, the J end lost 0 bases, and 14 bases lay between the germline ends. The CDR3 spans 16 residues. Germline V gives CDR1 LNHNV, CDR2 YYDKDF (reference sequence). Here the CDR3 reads CATSDPGGSSYNEQFF. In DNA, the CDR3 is TGTGCCACCAGCGATCCGGGTGGAAGCTCCTACAATGAGCAGTTCTTC.

CDR3 bases: TGTGCCAGCAGCGGAGGACAGGGTCGATCTGAAGCTTTCTTT. Protein: CASSGGQGRSEAFF. This rearrangement joins TRBV11-2 to TRBJ1-1; 8 bases align to TRBD1. This CDR3 is built from 14 residues. V shed 5 bases, J shed 6 bases, and the junction held 8 bases outside the gene matches. The germline V gene encodes CDR1 SGHAT and CDR2 FQNNGV. Together with reference TRBV11-2 and TRBJ1-1, the CDR3 gives the full variable domain: EAGVAQSPRYKIIEKRQSVAFWCNPISGHATLYWYQQILGQGPKLLIQFQNNGVVDDSQLPKDRFSAERLKGVDSTLKIQPAKLEDSAVYLCASSGGQGRSEAFFGQGTRLTVV.

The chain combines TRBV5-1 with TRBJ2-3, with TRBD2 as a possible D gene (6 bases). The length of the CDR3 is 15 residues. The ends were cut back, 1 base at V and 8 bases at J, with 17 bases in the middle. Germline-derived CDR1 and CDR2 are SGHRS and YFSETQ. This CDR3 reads CASSLPSTGVGTQYF. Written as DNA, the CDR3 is TGCGCCAGCAGCTTGCCAAGTACGGGGGTCGGTACGCAGTATTTT.

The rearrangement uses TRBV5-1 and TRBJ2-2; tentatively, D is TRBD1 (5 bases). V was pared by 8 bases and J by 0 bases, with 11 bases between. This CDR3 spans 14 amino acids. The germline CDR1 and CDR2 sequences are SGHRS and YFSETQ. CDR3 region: CASRTDTNTGELFF. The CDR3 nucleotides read TGCGCCAGTCGGACGGACACGAACACCGGGGAGCTGTTTTTT.

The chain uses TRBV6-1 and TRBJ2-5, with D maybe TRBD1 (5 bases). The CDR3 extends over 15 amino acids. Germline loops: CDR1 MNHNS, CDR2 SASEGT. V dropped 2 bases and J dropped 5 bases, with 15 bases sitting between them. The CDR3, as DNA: TGTGCCAGCAGTGAAATCGGCAGGGTTGTGGAGACCCAGTACTTC. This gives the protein CASSEIGRVVETQYF.

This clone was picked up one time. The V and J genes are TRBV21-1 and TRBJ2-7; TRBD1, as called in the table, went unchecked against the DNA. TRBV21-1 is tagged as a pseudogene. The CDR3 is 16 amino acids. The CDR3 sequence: CASSKSGGAVNYEQYF. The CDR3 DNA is TGTGCCAGCAGCAAATCAGGTGGGGCTGTAAACTACGAGCAGTACTTC.

CDR3 amino acids: CASTLQGYTEAFF. The CDR3 DNA reads as TGTGCCAGTACCCTACAGGGGTACACTGAAGCTTTCTTT. The chain carries TRBV19 and TRBJ1-1; 7 positions match TRBD1. Germline CDR1 LNHDA, CDR2 SQIVND (reference sequence). V shed 7 bases, J shed 3 bases, and the junction held 5 bases outside the gene matches. This CDR3 spans 13 amino acids.

The CDR3 spells CAWSPLAGAADTQYF. CDR3 DNA sequence: TGTGCCTGGAGCCCACTAGCGGGGGCGGCAGATACGCAGTATTTT. The chain uses TRBV30 and TRBJ2-3; 11 bases align to TRBD2. The germline V gene encodes CDR1 GTSNPN and CDR2 SVGIG (reference sequence). Trimming removed 3 bases from V and 4 bases from J; junction bases left unmatched: 6. This CDR3 comprises 15 residues.

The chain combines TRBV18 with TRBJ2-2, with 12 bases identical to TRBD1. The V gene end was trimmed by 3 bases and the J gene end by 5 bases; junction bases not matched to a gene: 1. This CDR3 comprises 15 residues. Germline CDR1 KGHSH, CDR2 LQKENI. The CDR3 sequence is CASSPGQGATGELFF. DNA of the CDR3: TGTGCCAGCTCACCGGGACAGGGGGCGACCGGGGAGCTGTTTTTT.

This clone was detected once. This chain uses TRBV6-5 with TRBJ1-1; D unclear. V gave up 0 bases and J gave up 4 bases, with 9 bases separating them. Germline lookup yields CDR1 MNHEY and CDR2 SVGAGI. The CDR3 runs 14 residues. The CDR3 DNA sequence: TGTGCCAGCAGTTACTCGGAGGCGACCACTGAAGCTTTCTTT. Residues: CASSYSEATTEAFF.

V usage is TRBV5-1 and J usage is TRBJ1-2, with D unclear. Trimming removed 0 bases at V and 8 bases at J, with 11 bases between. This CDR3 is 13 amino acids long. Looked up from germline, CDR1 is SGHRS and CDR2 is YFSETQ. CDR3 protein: CASSLAGGRGYTF. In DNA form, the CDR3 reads TGCGCCAGCAGCTTGGCCGGCGGGAGAGGCTACACCTTC.

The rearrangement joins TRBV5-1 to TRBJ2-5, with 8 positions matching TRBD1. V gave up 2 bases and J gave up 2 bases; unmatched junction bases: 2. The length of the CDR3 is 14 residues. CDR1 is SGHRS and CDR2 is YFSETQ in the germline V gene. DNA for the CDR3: TGCGCCAGCAGCTTTGGACAGGGTCAAGAGACCCAGTACTTC. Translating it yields CASSFGQGQETQYF.

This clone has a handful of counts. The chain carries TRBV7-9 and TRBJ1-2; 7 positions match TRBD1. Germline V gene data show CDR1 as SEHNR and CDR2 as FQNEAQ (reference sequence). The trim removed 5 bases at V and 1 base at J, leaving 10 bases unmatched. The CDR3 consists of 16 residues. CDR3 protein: CASSTDRDSFNYGYTF. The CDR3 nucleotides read TGTGCCAGCAGCACTGATCGGGACAGTTTTAACTATGGCTACACCTTC. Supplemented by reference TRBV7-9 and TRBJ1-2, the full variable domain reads DTGVSQNPRHKITKRGQNVTFRCDPISEHNRLYWYRQTLGQGPEFLTYFQNEAQLEKSRLLSDRFSAERPKGSFSTLEIQRTEQGDSAMYLCASSTDRDSFNYGYTFGSGTRLTVV.

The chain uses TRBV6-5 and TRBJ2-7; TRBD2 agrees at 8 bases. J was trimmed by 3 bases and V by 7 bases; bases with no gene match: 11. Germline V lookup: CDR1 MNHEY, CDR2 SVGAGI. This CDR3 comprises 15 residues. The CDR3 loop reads CASMGGGREVYEQYF. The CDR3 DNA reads TGTGCCAGCATGGGGGGAGGGCGGGAGGTCTACGAGCAGTACTTC.

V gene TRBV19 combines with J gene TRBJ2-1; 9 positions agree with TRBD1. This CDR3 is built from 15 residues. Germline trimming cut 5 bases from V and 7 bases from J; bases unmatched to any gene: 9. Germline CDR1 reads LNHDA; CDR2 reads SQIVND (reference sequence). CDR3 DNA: TGTGCCAGTAGTCCAGGACAGGGGCCGCGTAATGAGCAGTTCTTC. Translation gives CASSPGQGPRNEQFF. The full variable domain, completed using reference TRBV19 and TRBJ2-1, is DGGITQSPKYLFRKEGQNVTLSCEQNLNHDAMYWYRQDPGQGLRLIYYSQIVNDFQKGDIAEGYSVSREKKESFPLTVTSAQKNPTAFYLCASSPGQGPRNEQFFGPGTRLTVL.

CDR3 nucleotide sequence: TGTGCCAGCAGTTCAGGACAGGGTTACACTGAAGCTTTCTTT. Translating it yields CASSSGQGYTEAFF. The V call is TRBV2, the J call TRBJ1-1; 8 nucleotides align to TRBD1. The CDR3 sequence is 14 residues long. Unmatched junction bases numbered 5, after V lost 5 bases and J lost 3 bases. Germline loops: CDR1 SNHLY, CDR2 FYNNEI.

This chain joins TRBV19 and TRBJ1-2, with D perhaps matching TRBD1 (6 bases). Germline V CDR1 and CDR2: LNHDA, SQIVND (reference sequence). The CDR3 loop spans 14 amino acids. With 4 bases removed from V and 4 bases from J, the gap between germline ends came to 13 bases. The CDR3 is CASSNRGQLYGYTF. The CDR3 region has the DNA TGTGCCAGTAGTAATCGTGGACAGCTCTATGGCTACACCTTC.